The next 10 T cell receptor beta chains were all read from a single sample in a study of cytomegalovirus exposure and HLA in healthy donors. The PCR used 60 Vbeta and 13 Jbeta primers. Here immunoSEQ multiplex PCR was the method, and the copy in TCRdb shows in-frame clones only, minus some. The sample records around 160,000 clones, more than 60% being singletons. The sample taken for sequencing was PBMCs. These receptors all come from a middle-aged woman in good health and CMV-seropositive.

The rearrangement uses TRBV25-1 and TRBJ1-1, with 8 bases aligning to TRBD1. Germline V CDR1 and CDR2: MGHDK, SYGVNS. CDR3 size: 14 residues. The ends lost 4 bases at V and 8 bases at J; junction bases unmatched: 9. The CDR3 protein is CASSAFRWDREAFF. CDR3 nucleotide sequence: TGTGCCAGCAGTGCGTTTCGGTGGGACAGGGAAGCTTTCTTT.

This clone was seen a single time. The CDR3 bases are TGCGCCAGCAGCCTGAGCGGGAGGGCGAGCACAGATACGCAGTATTTT. Translating it yields CASSLSGRASTDTQYF. This sequence joins TRBV5-1 and TRBJ2-3; 10 nucleotides match TRBD2. The CDR3 consists of 16 residues. V shed 4 bases, J shed 0 bases, and the junction held 5 bases outside the gene matches. Germline V lookup: CDR1 SGHRS, CDR2 YFSETQ. Filled out from reference TRBV5-1 and TRBJ2-3, the complete variable domain reads KAGVTQTPRYLIKTRGQQVTLSCSPISGHRSVSWYQQTPGQGLQFLFEYFSETQRNKGNFPGRFSGRQFSNSRSEMNVSTLELGDSALYLCASSLSGRASTDTQYFGPGTRLTVL.

The rearrangement uses TRBV6-6 and TRBJ2-7; 8 positions agree with TRBD2. Per the germline V gene, CDR1 is MNHNY and CDR2 is SVGAGI (reference sequence). V lost 5 bases, J lost 4 bases, and 10 bases stayed unmatched. The CDR3 spans 15 residues. The DNA for the CDR3 is TGTGCCAGCAGTGCCAGGGGACTAGTGGATTACGAGCAGTACTTC. Encoded protein: CASSARGLVDYEQYF.

In nucleotides, the CDR3 is TGTGCCAGCAGCTCCTGGCGCGTTTCGGGCTACGAGCAGTACTTC. This sequence encodes CASSSWRVSGYEQYF. The rearrangement links TRBV7-9 to TRBJ2-7, with D uncertain. Between the trimmed V and J ends, which lost 4 bases and 3 bases, there was a span of 16 bases. The CDR3 length is 15 residues. Germline V gives CDR1 SEHNR, CDR2 FQNEAQ (reference sequence).

CDR3 DNA: TGTGCCAGCAGCGCGTCAGGACTAGCAAGTGAGCAGTACTTC. Protein sequence: CASSASGLASEQYF. J is TRBJ2-7 and V is TRBV7-9; TRBD2 aligns across 8 bases. From germline, CDR1 is SEHNR and CDR2 FQNEAQ (reference sequence). V lost 5 bases and J lost 7; bases outside the gene matches: 10. This CDR3 is 14 amino acids long.

The table lists this clone with a few counts. The chain uses TRBV27 and TRBJ2-7, with D perhaps matching TRBD1 (6 bases). Per germline, CDR1 MNHEY and CDR2 SMNVEV (reference sequence). The CDR3 consists of 15 residues. Trimming took 6 bases from V and 3 from J, leaving 18 bases between them. The CDR3: CASSRRQATLYEQYF. The CDR3 DNA sequence: TGTGCCAGCAGCCGCCGACAGGCAACTCTCTACGAGCAGTACTTC.

This rearrangement joins TRBV30 to TRBJ2-7, with D possibly TRBD1 on 6 matching bases. Trimming cost V 5 bases and J 1 base, with 15 bases left between them. This CDR3 has 14 residues. Germline lookup yields CDR1 GTSNPN and CDR2 SVGIG (reference sequence). In DNA, the CDR3 is TGTGCCTGGGGTAAAGGGGGTGTATCCTACGAGCAGTACTTC. It yields the protein CAWGKGGVSYEQYF.

The chain employs TRBV4-1 and TRBJ1-2; 9 bases agree with TRBD1. Trimming took 1 base from V and 8 from J; bases not matched to a gene: 5. The CDR3 is 14 amino acids. The germline CDR1 and CDR2 sequences are MGHRA and YSYEKL. As DNA, the CDR3 is TGCGCCAGCAGCCAAGGGGACAGGGTTGGCGGCTACACCTTC. It encodes CASSQGDRVGGYTF.

This sequence joins TRBV19 and TRBJ1-1; no definite D call. CDR1 and CDR2 from the germline V gene are LNHDA and SQIVND (reference sequence). With 5 bases removed from V and 7 bases from J, the gap between germline ends came to 11 bases. This CDR3 has 12 amino acids. The CDR3 protein is CASSQAYNEAFF. CDR3 nucleotide sequence: TGTGCCAGTAGTCAGGCTTACAATGAAGCTTTCTTT. Drawing the rest from reference TRBV19 and TRBJ1-1, the complete variable domain is DGGITQSPKYLFRKEGQNVTLSCEQNLNHDAMYWYRQDPGQGLRLIYYSQIVNDFQKGDIAEGYSVSREKKESFPLTVTSAQKNPTAFYLCASSQAYNEAFFGQGTRLTVV.

The CDR3 coding sequence is TGTGCCAGCAGGAGGACAGGGGAAAGGAGTGGCTACACCTTC. Its protein product is CASRRTGERSGYTF. This chain joins TRBV6-5 and TRBJ1-2; 9 positions match TRBD1. The length of the CDR3 is 14 residues. Germline V gene lookup returns CDR1 MNHEY and CDR2 SVGAGI. Trimming removed 6 bases from V and 7 bases from J; junction bases left unmatched: 9.